This TCR beta chain was sequenced for a study of blood T cell repertoires in COVID-19 (TCRdb year 2020). In the study overall: The collaborator samples originated in the United States, Italy and Spain and spanned the acute and convalescent phases of COVID-19. Where HLA class I and class II types were available, the types were taken from metadata supplied by the sample provider, not from assay-based typing. The prospective study material was composed of cDNA or gDNA derived from T cells, B-cell-depleted T cells, or PBMCs. Subjects who had been exposed to COVID-19, were actively infected with it, or had recovered from it provided the deeply sampled blood TCRbeta repertoires that made up the dataset. Sample metadata almost always included a de-identified subject ID, COVID-19 status, age in years and sex. Samples were obtained from the ongoing ImmuneRACE study (first 160 participants) and from 950 to 1,500 subjects provided by 6 global collaborators. The repertoires were released in a freely available public database intended as a resource for research on the immune response to SARS-CoV-2. Broad study findings and their caveats: Clinical and demographic metadata were provided uncurated, with the amount varying by source and participant.

TCRbeta CDR3 regions were amplified from genomic DNA by means of the immunoSEQ Assay, a bias-controlled multiplex PCR. Under the source paper's analysis protocol: Within the assay, amplification of reference gene primers was used to estimate how many nucleated cells each sample contained. Sequence reads were collapsed and filtered to measure the absolute abundance of every unique TCRbeta CDR3 rearrangement. For each sample, productive Simpson clonality was calculated by taking the square root of Simpson's diversity index across productive rearrangements. TCRdb provides this immuneACCESS table in a form limited to in-frame rearrangements. Some clones are lacking; in checked studies, under half of them reflect an unresolved V gene, and why the rest are absent is not known. Clone size and the V and J calls come from that table; the DNA yielded D and trimming. This sample gives fewer than 200,000 clones in total; 65% to 85% of them show up just once. The ten largest account for roughly 6% of the sample.

Enrolling through a virtual design, the prospective study's participants ranged in age from roughly 18 to 100 years and lived across 20 to 25 United States geographic areas. In the prospective study, cohorts were assigned on the basis of participant-reported clinical history obtained from a screening survey and a study questionnaire. Each participant in the prospective study had whole blood, serum and a nasopharyngeal or oropharyngeal swab collected by mobile phlebotomists. Prospective study participants could optionally give additional blood draws and questionnaires over an approximately two-month period. Before DNA extraction, prospective study blood samples were shipped either frozen or at room temperature. V has 2 bases trimmed and J has 2 bases trimmed; junction bases matching no gene number 5. From its cysteine to its valine, the CDR3 spans 16 amino acids. The CDR3 DNA has 48 bases and is translated from base 1. As encoded in the germline V gene (reference sequence), CDR1 is MNHEY while CDR2 is SMNVEV.

Comment on this clone: This receptor's antigen is unknown. Nothing much larger sits one base from this clone, and base qualities are not available.

The source is a woman aged 40 to 50 with acute COVID-19. The specimen sequenced was PBMCs or T cells enriched from blood (not recorded which). The chain joins TRBV27 to TRBJ2-7; TRBD2 aligns with 11 central bases. CDR3 loop: CASSLGIAGGPYEQYV. The sequenced DNA is TGTGCCAGCAGTTTAGGGATAGCGGGAGGGCCCTACGAGCAGTACGTC.